Listed below are T cell receptor beta chains from one sample, sequenced in a study of CD8 T cells in ankylosing spondylitis. Via MiXCR, TCRdb re-called the 5' RACE reads, giving one row per CDR3 protein. The table includes 150,000 to 200,000 distinct CDR3 sequences, roughly 10% detected once. The source material was blood, either unsorted or a sorted T cell fraction (not recorded which). These receptors came from a male donor with ankylosing spondylitis or in good health (not recorded which). The CDR3 runs from the conserved cysteine through the conserved F or W. The D gene is left open where the match is weak. The size field is filled for only some rows; it gives once, few, many or a size class.

cdr3_nt	cdr3_aa	clone_size	j_call	v_call	d_call
TGCGCCAGCAGCTCAACACTTACCTACGAGCAGTACTTC	CASSSTLTYEQYF	NA	TRBJ2-7	TRBV5-1	NA
TGCGCCAGCAGCCGAGCAACGGGACAAAATTATGGCTACACCTTC	CASSRATGQNYGYTF	few	TRBJ1-2	TRBV5-1	NA
TGCGCCAGCAGCAAGACAGGGGCCACCTTCACAGATACGCAGTATTTT	CASSKTGATFTDTQYF	many	TRBJ2-3	TRBV5-1	TRBD1
TGTGCCAGCAGTTTCGACAGGGCTGCCTACGAGCAGTACTTC	CASSFDRAAYEQYF	many	TRBJ2-7	TRBV12-3/TRBV12-4	TRBD1
TGCGCCAGCAGCTTGTCTGTCGGGGGCATGAACACTGAAGCTTTCTTT	CASSLSVGGMNTEAFF	many	TRBJ1-1	TRBV5-1	NA
TGCAGTGCTCCCGACACAGGGAAGCCCGGTTCACCCCTCCACTTT	CSAPDTGKPGSPLHF	NA	TRBJ1-6	TRBV20-1	NA
TGCAGTGCAACCGGGACTAGCGGGGAGAGGACGCAGTATTTT	CSATGTSGERTQYF	few	TRBJ2-3	TRBV20-1	TRBD2
TGCGCCAGCAGCTTGGAACTGGGAGATACGCAGTATTTT	CASSLELGDTQYF	many	TRBJ2-3	TRBV5-1	NA
TGCAGTGCCAGACAACCCTCTAGCTATGGCTACACCTTC	CSARQPSSYGYTF	many	TRBJ1-2	TRBV20-1	NA
TGTGCCAGCAGTTTACCCAGGCAACAGGTCGATACCTACGAGCAGTACTTC	CASSLPRQQVDTYEQYF	NA	TRBJ2-7	TRBV7-8	NA
TGTGCCAGCAGTATTGTGGCAGATACGCAGTATTTT	CASSIVADTQYF	many	TRBJ2-3	TRBV25-1	NA
TGTGCCAGCAGCTCCGACCCCTGGCAAAACGAGCAGTACTTC	CASSSDPWQNEQYF	few	TRBJ2-7	TRBV11-3	NA
TGCAGCGTCGATAGCGGGAGCTCCTACAATGAGCAGTTCTTC	CSVDSGSSYNEQFF	many	TRBJ2-1	TRBV29-1	TRBD2
TGTGCCACCAGTGGGACCAGCGGGGGGGACAATGAGCAGTTCTTC	CATSGTSGGDNEQFF	many	TRBJ2-1	TRBV24-1	TRBD2
TGCAGTGCTGCTAATCTGTGGGGCTCCTACAATGAGCAGTTCTTC	CSAANLWGSYNEQFF	NA	TRBJ2-1	TRBV20-1	NA
TGTGCCATCCGAGGGGGTCCAAACTCCTACAATGAGCAGTTCTTC	CAIRGGPNSYNEQFF	many	TRBJ2-1	TRBV10-3	NA
TGTGCCAGCAGCCTCCGACTAGCGGGGAGCACAGATACGCAGTATTTT	CASSLRLAGSTDTQYF	many	TRBJ2-3	TRBV14	TRBD2
TGTGCCAGTATCCGGGACAGGCCTACGGCCGGGGAGCTGTTTTTT	CASIRDRPTAGELFF	NA	TRBJ2-2	TRBV6-2/TRBV6-3	TRBD1
TGTGCCACCAGTGAGGACAGGAGTTCACCCCTCCACTTT	CATSEDRSSPLHF	many	TRBJ1-6	TRBV24-1	TRBD1
TGTGCCAGCAGCGCGGACAGTCTTCAGTTCTTC	CASSADSLQFF	many	TRBJ2-1	TRBV9	NA
TGCGCCAGCAGCCGGACTAGCGGGAGGGGTTACACCGGGGAGCTGTTTTTT	CASSRTSGRGYTGELFF	few	TRBJ2-2	TRBV5-1	TRBD2
TGCAGTGCTAGAGACGGAAGGCGGACTGAGAAGACCCAGTACTTC	CSARDGRRTEKTQYF	many	TRBJ2-5	TRBV20-1	NA
TGTGCCAGCAGTTCTCGGGACACTATAAACAATGAGCAGTTCTTC	CASSSRDTINNEQFF	NA	TRBJ2-1	TRBV6-2/TRBV6-3	NA
TGCGCCAGCAGCTTGGATCCAGGCAGCTACGAGCAGTACTTC	CASSLDPGSYEQYF	many	TRBJ2-7	TRBV5-1	NA
TGTGCCAGCAGCCAATCCCCAGCACGGATTACTAACTATGGCTACACCTTC	CASSQSPARITNYGYTF	few	TRBJ1-2	TRBV3-1	NA
TGTACCAGCAGCTCGGGACTAGCGGGCCCATCCTACGAGCAGTACTTC	CTSSSGLAGPSYEQYF	NA	TRBJ2-7	TRBV7-9	TRBD2
TGTGCCAGCAGTGAAGCCGCGCAGTATAATTCACCCCTCCACTTT	CASSEAAQYNSPLHF	few	TRBJ1-6	TRBV6-1	NA
TGCAGCGTTAATGGACAGGGATTTAATGAAAAACTGTTTTTT	CSVNGQGFNEKLFF	many	TRBJ1-4	TRBV29-1	TRBD1
TGTGCCAGCTCGGGGGGGGGCCTCGTGAGTTCCTACAATGAGCAGTTCTTC	CASSGGGLVSSYNEQFF	many	TRBJ2-1	TRBV6-2/TRBV6-3	TRBD2
TGCAGCGTACAGGGGGCGCGAGATCAGCCCCAGCATTTT	CSVQGARDQPQHF	few	TRBJ1-5	TRBV29-1	TRBD1
TGCGCCAGCAGCCAAGAGACCCAGAACAATGAGCAGTTCTTC	CASSQETQNNEQFF	many	TRBJ2-1	TRBV4-1	NA
TGTGCCAGCAGTGAAGCTAGCGGACCCAATGAGCAGTTCTTC	CASSEASGPNEQFF	many	TRBJ2-1	TRBV6-1	NA
TGTGCCAGCTGTTCTATGACAGGGGGCGGAGGCAATCAGCCCCAGCATTTT	CASCSMTGGGGNQPQHF	NA	TRBJ1-5	TRBV2	TRBD1
TGTGCCAGCGGGTACAGGGGGCGGAATGAAGCTTTCTTT	CASGYRGRNEAFF	NA	TRBJ1-1	TRBV12-3/TRBV12-4	TRBD1
TGTGCCAGCAGCTCCACCGAAGAGGGAGGAGGCTACACCTTC	CASSSTEEGGGYTF	NA	TRBJ1-2	TRBV7-9	NA
TGTGCCAGCAGCGGCATACGGGGTAACACTGAAGCTTTCTTT	CASSGIRGNTEAFF	many	TRBJ1-1	TRBV7-2	NA
TGTGCCAGCAGTTTGCCGGAGGGGGCGAACACAGATACGCAGTATTTT	CASSLPEGANTDTQYF	NA	TRBJ2-3	TRBV6-2/TRBV6-3	NA
TGTGCCAGCAGCGAGGTAGCCAGGCAGGCAGATACGCAGTATTTT	CASSEVARQADTQYF	NA	TRBJ2-3	TRBV7-2	NA
TGTGCCAGCAGCGGGACTAGCGGGAGGGAGTACTTC	CASSGTSGREYF	few	TRBJ2-7	TRBV6-5	TRBD2
TGTGCCAGTAGTCACGGCGGAGGTATGAACACTGAAGCTTTCTTT	CASSHGGGMNTEAFF	few	TRBJ1-1	TRBV19	NA
TGTGCCAGCAGTTTAGGGGCTGGGGGCAATCAGCCCCAGCATTTT	CASSLGAGGNQPQHF	NA	TRBJ1-5	TRBV12-3/TRBV12-4	NA
TGCAGCGGGGGGACATCAGTCTATGGCTACACCTTC	CSGGTSVYGYTF	many	TRBJ1-2	TRBV29-1	NA
TGTGCCAGCAGCGCAGGACTAGCGGGGGCCGGGGAGCTGTTTTTT	CASSAGLAGAGELFF	NA	TRBJ2-2	TRBV9	TRBD2